The sequence of this TCR beta chain was determined in a study of response to subunit inactivated influenza vaccine. Overall study results and limits: T cells newly recruited by each seasonal influenza vaccination are few, the authors suggested.

From the RT-PCR reads, TCRdb called clonotypes with MiXCR, one entry per CDR3 protein. The table has over 750,000 distinct CDR3 sequences, approximately 21% seen once. The germline V and J ends were trimmed by 0 bases and 0 bases, with 18 bases remaining between them. CDR3 size: 19 residues. Germline V lookup: CDR1 SQVTM, CDR2 ANQGSEA. With regard to this clonotype: As yet, its antigen is unknown.

The rearrangement joins TRBV29-1 to TRBJ1-6; no clear D. The sequence was collected from a man between 50 and 59 years old who received an inactivated influenza vaccine. Specimen: PBMCs from blood, collected 4 to 6 days after vaccination. This CDR3 reads CSVEDLSLGQSSYNSPLHF. The CDR3 coding sequence is TGCAGCGTTGAAGATCTCTCATTGGGTCAGAGCTCCTATAATTCACCCCTCCACTTT.